Listed below are T cell receptor beta chains from one sample, sequenced in a study of cytomegalovirus exposure and HLA in healthy donors. Repertoires were generated with immunoSEQ multiplex PCR, while TCRdb's copy carries only in-frame clones and drops some. The sample shows roughly 150,000 clones, around 84% of them seen only once. The sequenced sample consisted of PBMCs. The source is a boy under 10 years old in good health and CMV-seronegative. The CDR3 runs from the conserved cysteine through the conserved F or W. Each record gives: D gene, V gene, clone size, J gene, CDR3 DNA, CDR3 protein. D genes are given only for firm matches. For some rows the clone size is stated as once, few or many, or as a class when expanded; others skip it.

NA	TRBV7-6	NA	TRBJ1-1	TGTGCCAGCAGCTTAGCGGGTGGGGGAGGCACTGAAGCTTTCTTT	CASSLAGGGGTEAFF
TRBD1	TRBV7-2	NA	TRBJ1-1	TGTGCCAGCAGCAGGGACAGCACTGAAGCCTTCTTT	CASSRDSTEAFF
TRBD2	TRBV7-2	few	TRBJ2-7	TGTGCCAGCAGCTTGACTAGCGGGAGTGGTGAGCAGTACTTC	CASSLTSGSGEQYF
TRBD2	TRBV6-1	few	TRBJ2-3	TGTGCCAGCAGTGGTCTAGCGGGCGATACAGATACGCAGTATTTT	CASSGLAGDTDTQYF
TRBD1	TRBV10-3	NA	TRBJ1-2	TGTGCCATCAGTGAGGGACAGGGGGAGACCTATGGCTACACCTTC	CAISEGQGETYGYTF
NA	TRBV5-4	NA	TRBJ2-5	TGTGCCAGCAGCTTGGCCGGGGGATTAGAGACCCAGTACTTC	CASSLAGGLETQYF
NA	TRBV2	NA	TRBJ2-3	TGTGCCAGCAGCGTTTTTGGGGGAGGCTTCACAGATACGCAGTATTTT	CASSVFGGGFTDTQYF
TRBD1	TRBV13	NA	TRBJ1-2	TGTGCCAGCAGCGGAGGGACAGCCTCTGGCTACACCTTC	CASSGGTASGYTF
NA	TRBV30	NA	TRBJ1-3	TGTGCCTGGAGTGTAGGCCGGGGTCGGGGAAACACCATATATTTT	CAWSVGRGRGNTIYF
NA	TRBV30	NA	TRBJ1-6	TGTGCCTGGACTCCTCTCCTCGGAGGGGACTCACCCCTCCACTTT	CAWTPLLGGDSPLHF
TRBD1	TRBV11-2	NA	TRBJ1-1	TGTGCCAGCAGCTGGGACAGGGGGCGCTTTGAAGCTTTCTTT	CASSWDRGRFEAFF
TRBD1	TRBV10-3	NA	TRBJ1-2	TGTGCCATCACGGCCGGACAGGGGGCTTCTTGCACCTTC	CAITAGQGASCTF
NA	TRBV6-1	NA	TRBJ1-2	TGTGCCAGCAGTCCTCAGGGGAGCTATGGCTACACCTTC	CASSPQGSYGYTF
TRBD1	TRBV5-1	NA	TRBJ2-2	TGCGCCAGCAGCTTGGTATATGGACAGGTAGCGAGCCTGGTCACCGGGGAGCTGTTTTTT	CASSLVYGQVASLVTGELFF
TRBD1	TRBV18	NA	TRBJ2-1	TGTGCCAGCTCACCACCGAGACCGGGACAGGGCCCCAATGAGCAGTTCTTC	CASSPPRPGQGPNEQFF
TRBD2	TRBV28	NA	TRBJ2-1	TGTGCCAGCGCTAGCGGGAGTATCGAGCGTGAGCAGTTCTTC	CASASGSIEREQFF
NA	TRBV12-5	NA	TRBJ2-4	TGTGCTAGTGGTTTGTCAGTAGCCAAAAACATTCAGTACTTC	CASGLSVAKNIQYF